This T cell receptor (beta chain) emerged from a study of shared clonotypes between healthy human individuals. As regards this clone: Its target is unknown.

Unsorted PBMC samples were amplified in replicate PCRs containing roughly 300 ng DNA, tens of thousands of T cell genomes. Libraries were prepared by immunoSEQ multiplex PCR; TCRdb keeps only in-frame clonotypes and omits some of them. The repertoire holds some 530,000 clones, with approximately 78% as singletons. The donor cohort consisted entirely of Caucasian adults residing in Nashville, Tennessee. Study-level findings and limits: Sample collection involved blood only; tissue repertoires are likely different.

J lost 8 bases, V lost 8 bases, and 18 bases had no gene match. Germline assignment: CDR1 SNHLY and CDR2 FYNNEI. This CDR3 region has 16 residues. The chain has TRBV2 and TRBJ1-2; 9 nucleotides match TRBD1. This clonotype originated in a middle-aged woman in good health. Some clones in this sample may be carry-over from other donors' samples. Sequencing was performed on PBMCs. Here the CDR3 reads CASRTLRGQGFGGYTF. CDR3 nucleotides: TGTGCCAGCCGAACCCTCAGGGGACAGGGATTCGGAGGCTACACCTTC.